The T cell receptor (beta chain) described here comes from a study of human T cells and chemical hapten exposure. This clonotype was counted only a few times. Stated time point: pre-sensitization, week 0. Treatment: therapeutic diphenylcyclopropenone sensitization with weekly scalp DPC. V dropped 0 bases and J dropped 4; count of bases not matched to a gene: 1. The germline CDR1 and CDR2 sequences are SGHTA and FQGNSA. The CDR3 is made up of 17 amino acids. Attachment of unique molecular identifiers to individual cDNA molecules was performed in the library. One entry per CDR3 protein, called by TCRdb with MiXCR from the RACE reads. The data contain under 200,000 distinct CDR3 sequences, roughly 30% of them seen just once; the ten biggest clones take up 2.9%.

V gene TRBV7-2 combines with J gene TRBJ2-3; TRBD2 aligns across 16 bases. This receptor was taken from a woman younger than 45 with alopecia areata. Some clones in this sample may be carry-over from other donors' samples. This material consisted of whole blood, taken in connection with sensitization to the hapten diphenylcyclopropenone (DPC). The CDR3 sequence: CASSLAGTSGRADTQYF. CDR3 nucleotides: TGTGCCAGCAGCTTAGCCGGGACTAGCGGGAGGGCAGATACGCAGTATTTT.